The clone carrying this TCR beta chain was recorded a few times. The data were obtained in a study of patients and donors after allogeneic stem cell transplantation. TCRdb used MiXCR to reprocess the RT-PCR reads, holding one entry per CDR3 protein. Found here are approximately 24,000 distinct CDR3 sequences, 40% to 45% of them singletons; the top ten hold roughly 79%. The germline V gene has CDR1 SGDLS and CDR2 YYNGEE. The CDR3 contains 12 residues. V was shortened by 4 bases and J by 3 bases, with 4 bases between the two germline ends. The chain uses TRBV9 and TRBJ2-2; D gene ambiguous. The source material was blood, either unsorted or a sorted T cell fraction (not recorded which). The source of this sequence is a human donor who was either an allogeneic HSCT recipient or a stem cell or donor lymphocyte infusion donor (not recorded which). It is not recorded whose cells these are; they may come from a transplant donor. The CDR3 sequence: CASSPYTGELFF. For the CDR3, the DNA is TGTGCCAGCAGCCCTTACACCGGGGAGCTGTTTTTT.